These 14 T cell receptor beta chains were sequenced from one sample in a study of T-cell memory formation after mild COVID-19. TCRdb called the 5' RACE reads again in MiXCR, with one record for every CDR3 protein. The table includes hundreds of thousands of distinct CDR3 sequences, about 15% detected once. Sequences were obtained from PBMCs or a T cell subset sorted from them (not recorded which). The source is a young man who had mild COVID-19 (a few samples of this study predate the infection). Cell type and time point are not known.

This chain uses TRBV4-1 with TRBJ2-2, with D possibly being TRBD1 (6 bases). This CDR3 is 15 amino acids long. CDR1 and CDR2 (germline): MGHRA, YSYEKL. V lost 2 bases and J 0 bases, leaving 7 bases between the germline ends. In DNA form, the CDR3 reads TGCGCCAGCAGCCAAAGGACAGCGAACACCGGGGAGCTGTTTTTT. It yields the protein CASSQRTANTGELFF.

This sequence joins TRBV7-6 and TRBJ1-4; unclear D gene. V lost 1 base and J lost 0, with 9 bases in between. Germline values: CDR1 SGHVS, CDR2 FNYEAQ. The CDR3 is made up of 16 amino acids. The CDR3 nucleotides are TGTGCCAGCAGCTTAGTCGCAGGAGCAACTAATGAAAAACTGTTTTTT. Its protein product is CASSLVAGATNEKLFF.

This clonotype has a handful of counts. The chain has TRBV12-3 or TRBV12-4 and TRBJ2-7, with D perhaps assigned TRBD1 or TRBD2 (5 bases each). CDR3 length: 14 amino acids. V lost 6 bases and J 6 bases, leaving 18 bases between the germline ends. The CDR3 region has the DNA TGTGCCAGCAGCGGTTTGGGTGTTGGGGGCGAGCAGTACTTC. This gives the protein CASSGLGVGGEQYF.

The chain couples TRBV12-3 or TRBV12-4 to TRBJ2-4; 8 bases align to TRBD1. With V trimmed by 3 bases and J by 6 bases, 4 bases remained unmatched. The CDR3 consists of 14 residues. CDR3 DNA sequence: TGTGCCAGCAGTTTTTCCGGACAGGGAAACATTCAGTACTTC. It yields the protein CASSFSGQGNIQYF.

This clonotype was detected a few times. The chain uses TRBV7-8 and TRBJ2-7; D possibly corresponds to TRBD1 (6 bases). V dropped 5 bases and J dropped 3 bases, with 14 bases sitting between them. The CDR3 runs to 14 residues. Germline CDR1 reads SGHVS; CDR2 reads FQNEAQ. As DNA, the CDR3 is TGTGCCAGCAGCACTACCGACAGGTTCTACGAGCAGTACTTC. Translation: CASSTTDRFYEQYF.

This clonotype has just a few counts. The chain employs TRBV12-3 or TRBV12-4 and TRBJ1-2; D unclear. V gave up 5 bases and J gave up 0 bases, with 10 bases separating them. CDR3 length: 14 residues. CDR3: CASSVRGSNYGYTF. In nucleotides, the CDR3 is TGTGCCAGCAGTGTGCGGGGTTCTAACTATGGCTACACCTTC.

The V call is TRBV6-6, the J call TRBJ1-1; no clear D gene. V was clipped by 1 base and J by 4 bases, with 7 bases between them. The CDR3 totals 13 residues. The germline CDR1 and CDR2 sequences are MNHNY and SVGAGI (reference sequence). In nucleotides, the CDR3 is TGTGCCAGCAGTTACTTGGTGGGCACTGAAGCTTTCTTT. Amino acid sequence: CASSYLVGTEAFF.

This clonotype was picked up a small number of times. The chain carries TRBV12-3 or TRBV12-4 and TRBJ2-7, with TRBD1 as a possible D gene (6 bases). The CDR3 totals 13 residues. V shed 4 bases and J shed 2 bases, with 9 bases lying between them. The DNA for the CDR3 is TGTGCCAGCAGTTGGGGGCCGACCTACGAGCAGTACTTC. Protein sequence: CASSWGPTYEQYF.

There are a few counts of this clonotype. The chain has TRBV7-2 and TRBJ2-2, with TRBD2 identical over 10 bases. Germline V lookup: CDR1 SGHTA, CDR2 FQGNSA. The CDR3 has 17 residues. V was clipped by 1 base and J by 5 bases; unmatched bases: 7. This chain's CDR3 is CASSLVSGGARTGELFF. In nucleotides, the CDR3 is TGTGCCAGCAGCTTAGTCAGCGGGGGGGCCCGGACCGGGGAGCTGTTTTTT.

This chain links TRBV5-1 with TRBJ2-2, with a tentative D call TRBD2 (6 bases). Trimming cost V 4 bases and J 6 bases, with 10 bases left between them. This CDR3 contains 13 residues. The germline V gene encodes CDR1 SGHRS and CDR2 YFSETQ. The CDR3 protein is CASSMEGSGELFF. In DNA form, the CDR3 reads TGCGCCAGCAGCATGGAGGGGTCCGGGGAGCTGTTTTTT.

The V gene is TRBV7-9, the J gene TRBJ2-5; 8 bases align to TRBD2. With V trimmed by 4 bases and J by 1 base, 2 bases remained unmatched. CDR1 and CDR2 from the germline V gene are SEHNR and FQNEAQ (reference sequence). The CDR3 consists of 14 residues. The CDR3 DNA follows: TGTGCCAGCAGCTCCGGGACTAGCCAAGAGACCCAGTACTTC. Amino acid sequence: CASSSGTSQETQYF.

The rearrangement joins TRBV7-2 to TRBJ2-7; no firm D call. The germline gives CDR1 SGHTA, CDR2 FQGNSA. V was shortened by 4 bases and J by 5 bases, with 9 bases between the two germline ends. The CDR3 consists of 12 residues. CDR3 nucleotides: TGTGCCAGCAGCTACTACCAGGACGAGCAGTACTTC. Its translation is CASSYYQDEQYF.

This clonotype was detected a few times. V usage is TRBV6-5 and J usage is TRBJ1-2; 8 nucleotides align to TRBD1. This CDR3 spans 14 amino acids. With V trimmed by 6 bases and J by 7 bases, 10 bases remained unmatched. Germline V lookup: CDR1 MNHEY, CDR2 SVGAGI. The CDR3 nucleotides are TGTGCCAGCAGGATCAGGGGGCCGGGGGGTGGCTACACCTTC. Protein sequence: CASRIRGPGGGYTF.

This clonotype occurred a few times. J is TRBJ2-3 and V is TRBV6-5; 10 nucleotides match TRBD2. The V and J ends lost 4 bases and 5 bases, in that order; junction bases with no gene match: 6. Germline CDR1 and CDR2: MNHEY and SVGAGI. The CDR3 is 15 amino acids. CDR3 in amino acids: CASSSPSGGEDTQYF. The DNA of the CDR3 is TGTGCCAGCAGTTCCCCTAGCGGGGGAGAAGATACGCAGTATTTT.